This TCR beta chain was sequenced during a study of lymphopenia after photon versus proton radiotherapy. Regarding the study as a whole: A bigger post-nadir fall in TCR diversity correlated inversely with survival time in deceased patients.

Measured with immunoSEQ multiplex PCR; TCRdb has only the in-frame clones, and not every one. The top ten hold roughly 9.7% of the sample, which has about 23,000 clones, about nine tenths seen once. This clone was observed a handful of times. Its antigen remains unidentified. Germline V gene lookup returns CDR1 MDHEN and CDR2 SYDVKM. Trimming pared 2 bases from V and 0 bases from J, leaving 5 bases between. The CDR3 covers 15 residues. This rearrangement joins TRBV28 to TRBJ2-6; D unclear. The sequence came from a woman in her 70s with pancreatic cancer. Some clones in this sample may be carry-over from other donors' samples. Specimen: peripheral blood, collected from a patient treated with proton-based radiotherapy. CDR3 sequence (DNA): TGTGCCAGCAGTTTAAGCCGCTCTGGGGCCAACGTCCTGACTTTC. Translating gives CASSLSRSGANVLTF.